Listed here are 24 T cell receptor beta chains from one sample, sequenced in a study of spatial heterogeneity in lung cancer. Study observations and caveats: Expanded intratumoral alpha and beta TCR counts tracked tumor mutation counts.

TCRdb used MiXCR to reprocess the 5' RACE reads, holding one entry per CDR3 protein. The sample shows 20,000 to 30,000 distinct CDR3 sequences, 8.8% of them seen only once. Which antigens these TCRs recognize remains unknown. Time point defined: sample taken at primary tumor resection. The sequencing used lung tumor tissue, collected at surgery. The origin of the receptors is a male donor with early-stage non-small cell lung cancer.

This clonotype was seen repeatedly, ten times or more. V gene TRBV20-1 combines with J gene TRBJ2-4; D is possibly TRBD2 (6 bases). V dropped 6 bases and J dropped 9 bases, with 21 bases sitting between them. The CDR3 runs to 14 residues. Germline V lookup: CDR1 DFQATT, CDR2 SNEGSKA (reference sequence). The CDR3 DNA is TGCAGTGCCCCCGGGGGTCACGCCGGGGGCATTCAGTACTTC. Protein: CSAPGGHAGGIQYF.

This clonotype has at least ten counts. V is TRBV20-1 and J is TRBJ2-1, with D uncertain. The CDR3 runs 11 residues. Trimming cost V 4 bases and J 13 bases, with 14 bases left between them. The germline V gene has CDR1 DFQATT and CDR2 SNEGSKA (reference sequence). The CDR3 bases are TGCAGTGCTACCAATCCGATCGACCAGTTCTTC. It encodes CSATNPIDQFF.

This clonotype was observed at least ten times. As DNA, the CDR3 is TGCAGTGCTAGAGAGGGGGCTGAGAACACCATATATTTT. Translation gives CSAREGAENTIYF. The rearrangement joins TRBV20-1 to TRBJ1-3; tentative D call: TRBD1 (6 bases). V was shortened by 0 bases and J by 7 bases, with 10 bases between the two germline ends. CDR3 length equals 13 residues. Looked up from germline, CDR1 is DFQATT and CDR2 is SNEGSKA (reference sequence).

CDR3 DNA: TGTGCCAGCAGTTCCCCCACTGGGACCACAGATACGCAGTATTTT. Residues: CASSSPTGTTDTQYF. This chain joins TRBV6-5 and TRBJ2-3; D may correspond to TRBD1 or TRBD2 (5 bases each). The CDR3 consists of 15 residues. The germline CDR1 and CDR2 sequences are MNHEY and SVGAGI. The ends were cut back, 4 bases at V and 2 bases at J, with 13 bases in the middle.

Note on this clonotype: It may be a read error: a sequence one base away is much more abundant. The chain uses TRBV10-2 and TRBJ2-6; no reliable D call. The germline V gene encodes CDR1 WSHSY and CDR2 SAAADI. This CDR3 has 15 amino acids. The CDR3 DNA is TGCGGCAGCAGTGATGGCGGATCTGGGGCCAACGTCCTGACTTTC. It encodes CGSSDGGSGANVLTF.

At least ten counts were recorded for this clonotype. The J gene is TRBJ2-2, the V gene TRBV27; no clear D gene. Germline CDR1 reads MNHEY; CDR2 reads SMNVEV (reference sequence). There are 15 residues in the CDR3. The V end was cut by 2 bases, the J end by 4 bases, with 11 bases between. Here the CDR3 DNA reads TGTGCCAGCAGTTTAGTCGGCGGAAGCACCGGGGAGCTGTTTTTT. This gives the protein CASSLVGGSTGELFF.

This clonotype has at least ten counts. This rearrangement joins TRBV5-1 to TRBJ1-1; D unclear. Looked up from germline, CDR1 is SGHRS and CDR2 is YFSETQ. V dropped 4 bases and J dropped 3 bases, with 16 bases sitting between them. This CDR3 spans 15 amino acids. The CDR3 is CASSRAGVGDTEAFF. In nucleotides, the CDR3 is TGCGCCAGCAGCCGAGCGGGAGTCGGGGACACTGAAGCTTTCTTT.

This clonotype was found many times. The V call is TRBV15, the J call TRBJ2-1, with TRBD2 matching over 14 bases. The length of the CDR3 is 15 residues. Germline-derived CDR1 and CDR2 are LNHNV and YYDKDF (reference sequence). The ends lost 0 bases at V and 11 bases at J; junction bases unmatched: 3. As DNA, the CDR3 is TGTGCCACCAGCAGAGATCGACTAGCGGGGGGGCAGCAGTTCTTC. This gives the protein CATSRDRLAGGQQFF.

This clonotype was observed many times. V and J are TRBV6-5 and TRBJ2-1; weak D call: TRBD2 (7 bases). Germline V gene data show CDR1 as MNHEY and CDR2 as SVGAGI. This CDR3 has 13 residues. Deletions cut 3 bases from V and 9 bases from J, with 12 bases between. As DNA, the CDR3 is TGTGCCAGCAGTTATGGGGGGGCAGGTGAGCAGTTCTTC. Translation gives CASSYGGAGEQFF.

This clonotype was recorded many times. The rearrangement links TRBV10-3 to TRBJ2-5, with 9 bases fitting TRBD2. Germline loops: CDR1 ENHRY, CDR2 SYGVKD. After removal of 5 bases from V and 5 bases from J, the junction contained 9 bases not matched to a gene. CDR3 length equals 15 residues. CDR3 sequence (DNA): TGTGCCATCAGTCCCAGAGCGGGGGGAGGGGAGACCCAGTACTTC. Its translation is CAISPRAGGGETQYF.

Only a few counts were recorded for this clonotype. J is TRBJ2-1 and V is TRBV19; perhaps TRBD2 as D (5 bases). CDR1 and CDR2 from the germline V gene are LNHDA and SQIVND (reference sequence). This CDR3 is 14 amino acids long. The V and J ends lost 11 bases and 6 bases respectively, with 20 bases between them. CDR3 residues: CAANNGKVINEQFF. Written as DNA, the CDR3 is TGTGCCGCTAATAACGGGAAAGTAATCAATGAGCAGTTCTTC. The complete variable domain, with remaining parts taken from reference TRBV19 and TRBJ2-1, reads DGGITQSPKYLFRKEGQNVTLSCEQNLNHDAMYWYRQDPGQGLRLIYYSQIVNDFQKGDIAEGYSVSREKKESFPLTVTSAQKNPTAFYLCAANNGKVINEQFFGPGTRLTVL.

At least ten counts were recorded for this clonotype. V gene TRBV28 combines with J gene TRBJ1-1; a weak D match, TRBD1 (5 bases). The CDR3 length is 14 residues. The ends were cut back, 5 bases at V and 2 bases at J, with 12 bases in the middle. The germline V gene has CDR1 MDHEN and CDR2 SYDVKM. This chain's CDR3 is CASSRPGRNTEAFF. CDR3 DNA sequence: TGTGCCAGCAGTCGTCCAGGGAGAAACACTGAAGCTTTCTTT.

This clonotype was recorded many times. V gene TRBV3-1 combines with J gene TRBJ2-7; TRBD2 matches 9 bases. CDR3 length: 13 residues. V lost 3 bases and J lost 6; bases outside the gene matches: 3. Germline CDR1 is LGHDT and CDR2 is YNNKEL (reference sequence). CDR3 in amino acids: CASSQGLAGEQYF. CDR3 bases: TGTGCCAGCAGCCAGGGACTAGCAGGCGAGCAGTACTTC.

V usage is TRBV6-5 and J usage is TRBJ2-7; D is possibly TRBD1 (5 bases). The V and J ends lost 6 bases and 7 bases respectively, with 19 bases between them. CDR3 length: 14 residues. Germline CDR1 MNHEY, CDR2 SVGAGI. Here the CDR3 reads CASSASLRVGEQYF. As DNA, the CDR3 is TGTGCCAGCAGCGCCTCTCTCAGGGTGGGGGAGCAGTACTTC.

The chain combines TRBV5-6 with TRBJ2-5; 7 positions match TRBD2. There are 17 residues in the CDR3. The V segment lost 0 bases and the J segment 1 base; nucleotides outside the gene matches: 9. Per the germline V gene, CDR1 is SGHDT and CDR2 is YYEEEE. Here the CDR3 DNA reads TGTGCCAGCAGCTTGGATGGGGAGGGAGTGTTCCAAGAGACCCAGTACTTC. Protein product: CASSLDGEGVFQETQYF. The whole variable domain, remainder taken from reference TRBV5-6 and TRBJ2-5, is DAGVTQSPTHLIKTRGQQVTLRCSPKSGHDTVSWYQQALGQGPQFIFQYYEEEERQRGNFPDRFSGHQFPNYSSELNVNALLLGDSALYLCASSLDGEGVFQETQYFGPGTRLLVL.

At least ten counts were recorded for this clonotype. The chain employs TRBV20-1 and TRBJ1-1; D call uncertain. This CDR3 spans 11 amino acids. Germline-derived CDR1 and CDR2 are DFQATT and SNEGSKA (reference sequence). The V end was cut by 3 bases, the J end by 1 base, with 3 bases between. The DNA for the CDR3 is TGCAGTGCTAGCGAGAACACTGAAGCTTTCTTT. Encoded protein: CSASENTEAFF.

The chain is built from TRBV19 and TRBJ2-2; 11 nucleotides align to TRBD2. V was clipped by 6 bases and J by 5 bases; unmatched bases: 5. The CDR3 is 15 residues long. Germline V gene sequence: CDR1 LNHDA, CDR2 SQIVND (reference sequence). In DNA form, the CDR3 reads TGTGCCAGTAGACTAGCGGGAGTTAATACCGGGGAGCTGTTTTTT. Amino acids: CASRLAGVNTGELFF.

This clonotype has ten or more counts. This rearrangement joins TRBV14 to TRBJ2-1; 8 bases fit TRBD2. V lost 4 bases, J lost 3 bases, and 5 bases stayed unmatched. Germline V lookup: CDR1 SGHDN, CDR2 FVKESK. There are 15 residues in the CDR3. The CDR3 protein is CASSPIAGYYNEQFF. DNA of the CDR3: TGTGCCAGCAGCCCCATAGCGGGGTACTACAATGAGCAGTTCTTC.

This clonotype has ten or more counts. The gene calls are TRBV7-2 and TRBJ1-5; D ambiguous. This CDR3 has 13 amino acids. CDR1 is SGHTA and CDR2 is FQGNSA in the germline V gene. Trimming stripped 3 bases from V and 1 base from J, with 4 bases between. This CDR3 is CASSLDSNQPQHF. The CDR3 nucleotides read TGTGCCAGCAGCTTGGACAGCAATCAGCCCCAGCATTTT.

V is TRBV10-1 and J is TRBJ1-1; D may be TRBD1 (5 bases). V shed 6 bases and J shed 1 base, with 9 bases lying between them. CDR3 size: 13 residues. The germline gives CDR1 WNHNN, CDR2 SYGVQD (reference sequence). The CDR3 nucleotides are TGCGCCAGCAGCCGCGGACAGAACACTGAAGCTTTCTTT. Translated: CASSRGQNTEAFF.

This clonotype was seen at least ten times. The chain carries TRBV4-2 and TRBJ1-1; 9 bases map to TRBD1. V gave up 4 bases and J gave up 0 bases; unmatched junction bases: 9. CDR3 length: 17 amino acids. From germline, CDR1 is LGHNA and CDR2 YNFKEQ. CDR3 in amino acids: CASSLTSGTGLNTEAFF. The CDR3 DNA is TGTGCCAGCAGCCTCACATCCGGGACAGGGTTGAACACTGAAGCTTTCTTT.

This clonotype occurred many times. The chain employs TRBV7-3 and TRBJ2-2, with D possibly being TRBD1 or TRBD2 (5 bases each). V lost 3 bases and J 2 bases, leaving 13 bases between the germline ends. Per germline, CDR1 SGHTA and CDR2 FQGTGA. The CDR3 runs 16 residues. CDR3 in DNA: TGTGCCAGCAGCTTGTCCGGGGCCTATAACACCGGGGAGCTGTTTTTT. This gives the protein CASSLSGAYNTGELFF.

V and J are TRBV7-2 and TRBJ1-4; TRBD1 aligns across 9 bases. The CDR3 totals 14 residues. V dropped 5 bases and J dropped 4; count of bases not matched to a gene: 2. Germline assignment: CDR1 SGHTA and CDR2 FQGNSA. CDR3 nucleotide sequence: TGTGCCAGCAGCCCGGGACAGGGTAATGAAAAACTGTTTTTT. Its protein is CASSPGQGNEKLFF.

This clonotype was picked up many times. The chain links TRBV11-2 to TRBJ2-1; D is unclear. CDR1 is SGHAT, CDR2 FQNNGV, per germline. The CDR3 has 14 amino acids. Trimming cost V 1 base and J 6 bases, with 10 bases left between them. The CDR3 region has the DNA TGTGCCAGCAGCTTAGGTAATCAAGCCAATGAGCAGTTCTTC. Protein: CASSLGNQANEQFF.